A single T cell receptor beta chain is shown here with its context. The participants were between about 18 and 100 years old and came from roughly 25 US areas. The study assigned cohorts using participant-reported clinical history. This CDR3 spans 14 amino acids. Trimming left V 0 bases short and J 6 bases short, with 13 bases between. CDR1 SGHRS and CDR2 YFSETQ come from the germline V gene. The sample originates from a study of blood T cell repertoires in COVID-19. The method was immunoSEQ multiplex PCR; TCRdb's version includes in-frame clones alone and lacks a portion of them. The table includes over 200,000 clones, approximately 85% detected once.

The sequenced material came from PBMCs or T cells enriched from blood (not recorded which). The receptor was derived from a woman aged 50 to 60 who had recovered from COVID-19. This sequence joins TRBV5-1 and TRBJ2-7; possible D gene TRBD1, 6 bases. The CDR3 protein is CASSLGSGAGEQYF. In DNA, the CDR3 is TGCGCCAGCAGCTTGGGATCAGGGGCGGGCGAGCAGTACTTC.